A selection of T cell receptor beta chains follows, all from one sample in a study of shared clonotypes between healthy human individuals. Produced via immunoSEQ multiplex PCR; TCRdb's table is partial and in-frame only. The table records roughly 2.2 million clones, around 92% of them present only once. The sequencing sample was made of naive CD4+ T cells from PBMCs. These receptors were collected from a man aged 18 to 29 in good health. Some clones in this sample may be carry-over from other donors' samples. CDR3s include the opening cysteine and the closing phenylalanine or tryptophan. D genes are given only for firm matches. Clone size is given for some rows only: seen once, a few or many times, or a class if the clone is expanded.

clone_size j_call d_call v_call cdr3_nt cdr3_aa
- TRBJ1-2 - TRBV25-1 TGTGCCAGCAGTGCTAGGCAGGGGAGATTAAACTATGGCTACACCTTC CASSARQGRLNYGYTF
- TRBJ1-4 TRBD1 TRBV11-2 TGTGCCAGCAGCGAAGGACAGGGGATCACCGAAAAACTGTTTTTT CASSEGQGITEKLFF
- TRBJ1-6 - TRBV5-1 TGCGCCAGCAGCTTGGAATCGTCCCGGGGTTCACCCCTCCACTTT CASSLESSRGSPLHF
- TRBJ2-1 TRBD2 TRBV11-2 TGTGCCAGCAGCTTAGGTCTCAGCGGGAGAGATGAGCAGTTCTTC CASSLGLSGRDEQFF
- TRBJ2-5 - TRBV2 TGTGCCAGCAGTGATGACACCTTACCGGAGACCCAGTACTTC CASSDDTLPETQYF
- TRBJ1-1 - TRBV6-5 TGTGCCAGCAATTCCCTGCAGGGATACACTGAAGCTTTCTTT CASNSLQGYTEAFF
- TRBJ1-6 - TRBV4-1 TGCGCCAGCAGCTACCTCGGGAATAAGGATTCACCCCTCCACTTT CASSYLGNKDSPLHF
- TRBJ2-1 - TRBV2 TGTGCCAGCGGGACCTACGGGTTGGGTGAGCAGTTCTTC CASGTYGLGEQFF
- TRBJ2-7 - TRBV14 TGTGCCAGCAGCTCGGGAAACCTCTACGAGCAGTACTTC CASSSGNLYEQYF
- TRBJ2-3 - TRBV7-3 TGTGCCAGCAGCTTGTTCGCAGATACGCAGTATTTT CASSLFADTQYF
- TRBJ2-6 - TRBV2 TGTGCCAGCAGTGAAGCGCGCAGCTCTGGGGCCAACGTCCTGACTTTC CASSEARSSGANVLTF
- TRBJ2-2 - TRBV7-8 TGTGCCAGCAGCTTCTTTGCGGGGGCCGCGAACACCGGGGAGCTGTTTTTT CASSFFAGAANTGELFF
- TRBJ1-1 - TRBV19 TGTGCCAGTAGTAGTGAGCGTAACAGGCACGCTGAAGCTTTCTTT CASSSERNRHAEAFF
- TRBJ2-3 TRBD1 TRBV5-1 TGCGCCAGCAGCCCGGGGGGGACAGGGGCAGATACGCAGTATTTT CASSPGGTGADTQYF
- TRBJ1-1 TRBD1 TRBV10-3 TGTGCCATCAGGGCAGGGGGGGGCACTGAAGCTTTCTTT CAIRAGGGTEAFF
- TRBJ1-1 - TRBV6-1 TGTGCCAGCAGTTCTATGAACACTGAAGCTTTCTTT CASSSMNTEAFF
- TRBJ2-6 - TRBV27 TGTGCCAGCAGTTCGCCCCAGGGGCTCAGGGGCTCTGGGGCCAACGTCCTGACTTTC CASSSPQGLRGSGANVLTF
few TRBJ1-1 - TRBV5-1 TGCGCCAGCAGCTTGGCGGGGACGGAGAACACTGAAGCTTTCTTT CASSLAGTENTEAFF
- TRBJ2-7 - TRBV6-1 TGTGCCTTAGGGACCATCTACGAGCAGTACTTC CALGTIYEQYF
- TRBJ1-2 TRBD1 TRBV19 TGTGCCAGTAGGGGACAGACTAACTATGGCTACACCTTC CASRGQTNYGYTF
- TRBJ1-4 - TRBV5-1 TGCGCCAGCAGCTTGGGTCTACCAGAGAGAAATGAAAAACTGTTTTTT CASSLGLPERNEKLFF
- TRBJ2-1 TRBD1 TRBV5-1 TGCGCCAGCAGCACCTCGGGACAGGGGACATCTGAGCAGTTCTTC CASSTSGQGTSEQFF
- TRBJ2-1 - TRBV25-1 TGTGCCAGCAGTGAATTAAGGGACCACAATGAGCAGTTCTTC CASSELRDHNEQFF
- TRBJ1-3 - TRBV6-6 TGTGCCAGCAGTTACGTGGGGGGCCTAGGAAACACCATATATTTT CASSYVGGLGNTIYF
- TRBJ2-2 TRBD2 TRBV4-3 TGCGCCAGCAGCCAAGGGGGCGGGAGGAACACCGGGGAGCTGTTTTTT CASSQGGGRNTGELFF
- TRBJ1-5 - TRBV28 TGTGCCAGCAGCCTAAACGCCCCAAGCAACCAGCATTTT CASSLNAPSNQHF
- TRBJ2-3 - TRBV5-4 TGTGCCAGCAGCCTGGCGGTGCCCGGCGGGGATACGCAGTATTTT CASSLAVPGGDTQYF
- TRBJ1-2 TRBD1 TRBV10-3 TGTGCCATCAGTCAGGGACAGGGTGATGATGGCTACACCTTC CAISQGQGDDGYTF
- TRBJ2-1 - TRBV19 TGTGCCAGTAGTACCAGACCGGGGAATGAGCAGTTCTTC CASSTRPGNEQFF
once TRBJ2-7 - TRBV11-2 TGTGCCAGCAGCTTATTGCCCTACGAGCAGTACTTC CASSLLPYEQYF
- TRBJ1-2 - TRBV4-3 TGCGCCAGCAGCCAAGATGACCCAGGGGCTCATGGCTACACCTTC CASSQDDPGAHGYTF
- TRBJ2-7 - TRBV18 TGTGCCAGCTCGCAGACGCCTGGGACAACCTCGTACGAGCAGTACTTC CASSQTPGTTSYEQYF
- TRBJ1-2 - TRBV6-5 TGTGCCACAGGTCTGGGCAACTATGGCTACACCTTC CATGLGNYGYTF
- TRBJ2-6 - TRBV15 TGTGCCACCAGCAGTCTCACAGGATCTGGGGCCAACGTCCTGACTTTC CATSSLTGSGANVLTF
- TRBJ1-5 - TRBV12-5 TGTGCTAGTGGTTTGGTAAACTGGGATAGCAATCAGCCCCAGCATTTT CASGLVNWDSNQPQHF